This TCR beta chain derives from a study of T cells after posttransplantation cyclophosphamide. Notes on the study in general: Later blood repertoires were often dominated by clones from the donor CD8+ memory compartment.

Looked up from germline, CDR1 is SNHLY and CDR2 is FYNNEI. There are 14 residues in the CDR3. Busulfan-fludarabine conditioning, marrow transplant, and cyclophosphamide on days +3 and +4 were administered. For this clone: Its specificity is unknown. An end of the junction differs from the germline gene, which may be a read error.

Clones were sequenced by immunoSEQ multiplex PCR, and TCRdb holds only the in-frame ones, with some missing. The sample holds some 34,000 clones, approximately 78% seen once. The sequence was obtained from a female patient in her 40s who received an allogeneic stem cell transplant from a related donor, was CMV-positive, and had no GVHD. Among the T cells, some may be from the graft donor. The material sequenced was CD4+ T cells sorted from blood, taken around 2,000 days after a stem cell transplant with posttransplant cyclophosphamide. J is TRBJ1-1 and V is TRBV2; TRBD1 might be the D (6 bases). CDR3 residues: CASAYRVVNTEAFF. The CDR3 DNA sequence: TGTGCCAGCGCCTACAGGGTTGTGAATACTGAAGCTTTCTTT.